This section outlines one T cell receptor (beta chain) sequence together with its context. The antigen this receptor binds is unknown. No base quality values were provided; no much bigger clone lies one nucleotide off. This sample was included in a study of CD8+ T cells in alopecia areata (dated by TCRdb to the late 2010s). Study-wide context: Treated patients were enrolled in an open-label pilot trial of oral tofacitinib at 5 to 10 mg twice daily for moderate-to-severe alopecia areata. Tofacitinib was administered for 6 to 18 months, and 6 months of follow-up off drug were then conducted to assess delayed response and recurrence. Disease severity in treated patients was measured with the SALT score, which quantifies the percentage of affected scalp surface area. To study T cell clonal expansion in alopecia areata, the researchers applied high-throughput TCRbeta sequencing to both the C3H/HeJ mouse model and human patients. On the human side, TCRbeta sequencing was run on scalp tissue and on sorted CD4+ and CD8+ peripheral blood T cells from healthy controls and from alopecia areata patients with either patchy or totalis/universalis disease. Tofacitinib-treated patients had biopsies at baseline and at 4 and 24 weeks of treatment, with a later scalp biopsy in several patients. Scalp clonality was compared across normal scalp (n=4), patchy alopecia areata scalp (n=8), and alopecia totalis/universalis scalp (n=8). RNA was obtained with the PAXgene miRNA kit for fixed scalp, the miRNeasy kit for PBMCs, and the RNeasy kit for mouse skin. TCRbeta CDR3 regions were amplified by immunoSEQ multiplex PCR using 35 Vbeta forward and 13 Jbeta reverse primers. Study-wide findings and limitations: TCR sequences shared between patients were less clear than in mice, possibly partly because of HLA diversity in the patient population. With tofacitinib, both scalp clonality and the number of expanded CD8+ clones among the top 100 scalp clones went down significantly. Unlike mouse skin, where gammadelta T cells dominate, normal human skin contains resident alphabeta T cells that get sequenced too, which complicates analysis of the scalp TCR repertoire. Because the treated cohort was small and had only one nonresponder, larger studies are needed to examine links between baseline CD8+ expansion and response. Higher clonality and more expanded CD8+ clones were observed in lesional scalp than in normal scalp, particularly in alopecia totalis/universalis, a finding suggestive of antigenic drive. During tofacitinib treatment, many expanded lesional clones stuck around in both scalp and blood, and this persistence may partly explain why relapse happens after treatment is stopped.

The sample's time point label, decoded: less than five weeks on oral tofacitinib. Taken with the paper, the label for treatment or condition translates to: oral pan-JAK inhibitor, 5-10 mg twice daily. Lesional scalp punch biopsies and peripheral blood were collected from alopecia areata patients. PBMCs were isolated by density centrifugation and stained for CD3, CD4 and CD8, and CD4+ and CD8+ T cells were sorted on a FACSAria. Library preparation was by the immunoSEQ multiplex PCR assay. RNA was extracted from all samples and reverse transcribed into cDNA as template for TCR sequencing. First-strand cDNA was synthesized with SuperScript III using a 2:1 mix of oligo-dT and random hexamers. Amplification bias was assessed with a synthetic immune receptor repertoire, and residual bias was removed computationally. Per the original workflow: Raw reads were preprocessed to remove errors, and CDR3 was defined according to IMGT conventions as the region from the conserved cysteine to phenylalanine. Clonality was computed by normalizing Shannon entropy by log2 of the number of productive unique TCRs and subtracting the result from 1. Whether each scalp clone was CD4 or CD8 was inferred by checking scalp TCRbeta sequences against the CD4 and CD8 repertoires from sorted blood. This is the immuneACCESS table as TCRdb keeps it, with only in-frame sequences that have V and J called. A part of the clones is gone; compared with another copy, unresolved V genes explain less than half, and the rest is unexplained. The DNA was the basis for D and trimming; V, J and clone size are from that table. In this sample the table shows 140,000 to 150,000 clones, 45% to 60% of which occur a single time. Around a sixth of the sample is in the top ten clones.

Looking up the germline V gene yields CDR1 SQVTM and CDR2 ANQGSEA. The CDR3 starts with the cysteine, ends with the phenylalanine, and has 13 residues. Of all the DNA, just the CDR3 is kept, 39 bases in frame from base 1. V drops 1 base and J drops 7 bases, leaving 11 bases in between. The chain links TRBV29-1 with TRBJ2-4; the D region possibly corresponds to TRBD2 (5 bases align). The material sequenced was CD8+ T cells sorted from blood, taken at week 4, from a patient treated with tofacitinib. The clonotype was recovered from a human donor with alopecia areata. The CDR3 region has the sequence CSVEGTGSNIQYF. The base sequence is TGCAGCGTTGAAGGGACGGGAAGTAACATTCAGTACTTC.